The text below deals with one T cell receptor beta chain. This sample is drawn from a study of blood T cell repertoires in COVID-19. For the study at large: Both acute and convalescent COVID-19 samples were obtained from the United States, Italy and Spain. T cells, B-cell-depleted T cells, or PBMCs supplied cDNA or gDNA.

Membership in each cohort depended on participant-reported clinical history. In the study's own analysis: For nucleated cells, counts were estimated from reference gene primer amplification. Produced via immunoSEQ multiplex PCR; TCRdb's table is partial and in-frame only. That table gives V, J and clone size, and the DNA gave D and trimming. The table lists around 130,000 clones, about 80% of them singletons. This CDR3 is built from 15 residues. V was pared by 1 base and J by 4 bases, with 5 bases of the junction left unmatched. Germline values: CDR1 SGHNT, CDR2 YENEEA. Sequencing was performed on PBMCs or T cells enriched from blood (not recorded which). The receptor was derived from a man aged 35 to 55 with acute COVID-19. The V call is TRBV11-3, the J call TRBJ2-3, with 7 bases fitting TRBD1. In nucleotides, the CDR3 is TGTGCCAGCAGCTTAGGAGGGGGCGGCGCAGATACGCAGTATTTT. Its translation is CASSLGGGGADTQYF. The full variable domain, in which reference TRBV11-3 and TRBJ2-3 provide the parts outside the CDR3, is EAGVVQSPRYKIIEKKQPVAFWCNPISGHNTLYWYLQNLGQGPELLIRYENEEAVDDSQLPKDRFSAERLKGVDSTLKIQPAELGDSAVYLCASSLGGGGADTQYFGPGTRLTVL.